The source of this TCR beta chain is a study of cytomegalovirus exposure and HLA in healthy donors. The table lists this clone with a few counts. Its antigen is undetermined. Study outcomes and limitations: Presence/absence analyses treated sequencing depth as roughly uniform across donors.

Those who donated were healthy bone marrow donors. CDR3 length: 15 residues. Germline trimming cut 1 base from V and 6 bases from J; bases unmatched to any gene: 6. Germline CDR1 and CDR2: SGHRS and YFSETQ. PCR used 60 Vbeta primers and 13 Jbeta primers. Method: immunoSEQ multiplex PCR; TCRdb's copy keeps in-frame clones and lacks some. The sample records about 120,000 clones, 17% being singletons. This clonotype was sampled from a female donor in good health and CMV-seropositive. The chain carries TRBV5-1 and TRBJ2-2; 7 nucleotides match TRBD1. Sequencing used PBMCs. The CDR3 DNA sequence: TGCGCCAGCAGCTTGACTATCCAGGGGGCCGGGGAGCTGTTTTTT. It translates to CASSLTIQGAGELFF.